The 22 T cell receptor beta chains below all came from one sample that was sequenced in a study of OX40 agonist ivuxolimab in advanced cancers. Libraries were prepared by immunoSEQ multiplex PCR; TCRdb keeps only in-frame clonotypes and omits some of them. The sample holds about 73,000 clones, roughly nine tenths seen once. Specimen: CD4+ or CD8+ T cells sorted from blood, collected in a trial of the OX40 agonist ivuxolimab. The receptor source for this set is an adult with an advanced solid tumor such as melanoma, head and neck, liver or kidney cancer.

The chain is built from TRBV7-9 and TRBJ1-5; no reliable D call. CDR3 length equals 15 residues. The germline V gene encodes CDR1 SEHNR and CDR2 FQNEAQ (reference sequence). Deletions cut 1 base from V and 1 base from J, with 8 bases between. CDR3 DNA: TGTGCCAGCAGCTTAGGTTCGGGGAGCAATCAGCCCCAGCATTTT. Translating gives CASSLGSGSNQPQHF. Together with reference TRBV7-9 and TRBJ1-5, the CDR3 gives the full variable domain: DTGVSQNPRHKITKRGQNVTFRCDPISEHNRLYWYRQTLGQGPEFLTYFQNEAQLEKSRLLSDRFSAERPKGSFSTLEIQRTEQGDSAMYLCASSLGSGSNQPQHFGDGTRLSIL.

The V and J genes are TRBV6-6 and TRBJ2-7, with no clear D. The length of the CDR3 is 12 residues. Germline V lookup: CDR1 MNHNY, CDR2 SVGAGI (reference sequence). The V and J ends lost 6 bases and 9 bases respectively, with 15 bases between them. The CDR3 DNA reads as TGTGCCAGCAGCCTCGACCCCGTCGGGCAGTACTTC. Protein product: CASSLDPVGQYF.

V is TRBV27 and J is TRBJ1-6; D is uncertain. The CDR3 runs to 13 residues. V lost 4 bases and J 8 bases, leaving 9 bases between the germline ends. The germline gives CDR1 MNHEY, CDR2 SMNVEV (reference sequence). The DNA for the CDR3 is TGTGCCAGCAGTTCGCGGAGGGATTCACCCCTCCACTTT. Translated: CASSSRRDSPLHF.

The chain joins TRBV10-1 to TRBJ2-3; D unclear. The CDR3 totals 15 residues. Germline V CDR1 and CDR2: WNHNN, SYGVQD (reference sequence). V lost 2 bases to trimming and J lost 3 bases, with 12 bases between them. The CDR3 nucleotides are TGCGCCAGCAGTGAGCTGACGGTGGGGACAGATACGCAGTATTTT. Its protein is CASSELTVGTDTQYF.

The chain carries TRBV7-2 and TRBJ1-5; TRBD1 aligns across 7 bases. Germline V CDR1 and CDR2: SGHTA, FQGNSA. CDR3 size: 15 residues. The ends lost 7 bases at V and 0 bases at J; junction bases unmatched: 6. The CDR3: CASNKGQSSNQPQHF. The DNA of the CDR3 is TGTGCCAGCAATAAGGGACAGTCTAGCAATCAGCCCCAGCATTTT.

In nucleotides, the CDR3 is TGTGCCAGCAGCTTAGGACAGGGGCAGTACTTC. Protein product: CASSLGQGQYF. V and J are TRBV7-2 and TRBJ2-7, with 7 bases identical to TRBD1. This CDR3 has 11 amino acids. The J segment lost 9 bases and the V segment lost 1 base, leaving 0 bases of the junction unmatched. From germline, CDR1 is SGHTA and CDR2 FQGNSA.

This chain connects TRBV5-8 to TRBJ2-2; D is perhaps TRBD2 (6 bases). The CDR3 contains 17 residues. Germline values: CDR1 SGHTS, CDR2 YDEGEE. The V gene lost 4 bases and the J gene lost 5 bases, with 21 bases spanning the gap. CDR3 nucleotides: TGTGCCAGCAGCCGATTTCTAGTGAGGGGAGGTACCGGGGAGCTGTTTTTT. Protein product: CASSRFLVRGGTGELFF. The full variable domain, its missing parts supplied by reference TRBV5-8 and TRBJ2-2, is EAGVTQSPTHLIKTRGQQATLRCSPISGHTSVYWYQQALGLGLQFLLWYDEGEERNRGNFPPRFSGRQFPNYSSELNVNALELEDSALYLCASSRFLVRGGTGELFFGEGSRLTVL.

The genes are TRBV5-1 and TRBJ2-2; 8 bases fit TRBD2. The germline CDR1 and CDR2 sequences are SGHRS and YFSETQ. The V gene end was trimmed by 4 bases and the J gene end by 0 bases; junction bases not matched to a gene: 2. The CDR3 spans 15 residues. The CDR3 DNA sequence: TGCGCCAGCAGCCCGGGAGGGTCGAACACCGGGGAGCTGTTTTTT. Translation gives CASSPGGSNTGELFF.

The chain links TRBV5-1 to TRBJ2-1; D may be TRBD2 (6 bases). Between the trimmed V and J ends, which lost 3 bases and 5 bases, there was a span of 12 bases. Germline values: CDR1 SGHRS, CDR2 YFSETQ. The CDR3 spans 14 residues. The DNA for the CDR3 is TGCGCCAGCAGCTCCTCCGGGAGCCACAATGAGCAGTTCTTC. It translates to CASSSSGSHNEQFF.

CDR3 bases: TGTGCCAGCAGCGTCGGACTAGCGGGAGGGCCCGCCGGGGAGCTGTTTTTT. Amino acids: CASSVGLAGGPAGELFF. The V call is TRBV9, the J call TRBJ2-2, with 15 bases that match TRBD2. From germline, CDR1 is SGDLS and CDR2 YYNGEE. The CDR3 length is 17 residues. J was trimmed by 6 bases and V by 2 bases; bases with no gene match: 5.

The chain combines TRBV19 with TRBJ1-5; D gene uncertain. This CDR3 region has 13 residues. Germline values: CDR1 LNHDA, CDR2 SQIVND (reference sequence). Trimming removed 1 base at V and 6 bases at J, with 7 bases between. Here the CDR3 DNA reads TGTGCCAGTAGTATAGTGAACAGTCAGCCCCAGCATTTT. Its translation is CASSIVNSQPQHF.

CDR3: CAWSVGTVQETQYF. CDR3 DNA sequence: TGTGCCTGGAGTGTCGGGACAGTTCAAGAGACCCAGTACTTC. The rearrangement joins TRBV30 to TRBJ2-5; TRBD1 matches at 7 bases. V shed 0 bases and J 2 bases; nucleotides not matched to a gene: 3. CDR3 length equals 14 residues. Germline values: CDR1 GTSNPN, CDR2 SVGIG (reference sequence).

The V call is TRBV6-5, the J call TRBJ2-1; 7 nucleotides agree with TRBD1. Looked up from germline, CDR1 is MNHEY and CDR2 is SVGAGI. The CDR3 covers 15 residues. Losses at the gene ends were 6 bases for V and 4 bases for J; bases not matched to a gene: 9. CDR3 nucleotide sequence: TGTGCCAGCAGCACACCGGGACAGAGTTACAATGAGCAGTTCTTC. It specifies CASSTPGQSYNEQFF.

V is TRBV7-2 and J is TRBJ2-2; 11 bases are a match to TRBD2. The CDR3 is 15 residues long. Trimming took 5 bases from V and 4 from J; bases not matched to a gene: 3. CDR1 and CDR2 (germline): SGHTA, FQGNSA. CDR3 residues: CASSQLAGVTGELFF. CDR3 sequence (DNA): TGTGCCAGCAGCCAACTAGCGGGGGTCACCGGGGAGCTGTTTTTT.

The chain couples TRBV6-5 to TRBJ2-5, with D possibly being TRBD1 (6 bases). Germline CDR1 and CDR2: MNHEY and SVGAGI. The CDR3 extends over 14 amino acids. Between the trimmed V and J ends, which lost 1 base and 5 bases, there was a span of 11 bases. CDR3 DNA sequence: TGTGCCAGCAGTTACTACAGGGAAGAGGAGACCCAGTACTTC. Its protein is CASSYYREEETQYF.

The chain uses TRBV7-9 and TRBJ1-1, with D unclear. Germline CDR1 and CDR2: SEHNR and FQNEAQ (reference sequence). The CDR3 totals 12 residues. V lost 11 bases and J 3 bases, leaving 13 bases between the germline ends. The chain's CDR3 is CAAQRGDTEAFF. CDR3 coding DNA: TGTGCCGCCCAGCGGGGAGACACTGAAGCTTTCTTT.

As regards this clone: Germline and junction disagree at one end, which may indicate a read error. This chain joins TRBV27 and TRBJ2-5; TRBD1 is a possible D gene (6 bases). This CDR3 spans 17 amino acids. Per the germline V gene, CDR1 is MNHEY and CDR2 is SMNVEV (reference sequence). Here the CDR3 DNA reads TGTGCCAGCAGTCTATCCTTTCTCAGGGGTCCGGGAGAGACCCAGTACTTC. It translates to CASSLSFLRGPGETQYF.

The rearrangement links TRBV11-3 to TRBJ2-7; D not certain. Germline V gene lookup returns CDR1 SGHNT and CDR2 YENEEA. V was cut by 2 bases and J by 7 bases, with 15 bases left in between. CDR3 length equals 14 residues. The CDR3 here is CASSLTAGVGEQYF. The CDR3 DNA reads as TGTGCCAGCAGCTTAACCGCAGGCGTTGGAGAGCAGTACTTC.

V is TRBV6-1 and J is TRBJ1-1; D uncertain. V lost 5 bases, J lost 3 bases, and 10 bases lay in between. The V gene's germline CDR1 is MNHNS and CDR2 SASEGT. This CDR3 has 13 residues. The CDR3 spells CASSFAGDTEAFF. CDR3 nucleotides: TGTGCCAGCAGTTTCGCAGGCGACACTGAAGCTTTCTTT.

This clone was found once. The J gene is TRBJ2-7, the V gene TRBV7-9; D is unresolved. Trimming left V 1 base short and J 2 bases short, with 9 bases between. Per the germline V gene, CDR1 is SEHNR and CDR2 is FQNEAQ (reference sequence). The CDR3 has 14 amino acids. The CDR3 here is CASSLVQTTYEQYF. CDR3 bases: TGTGCCAGCAGCTTAGTCCAGACGACCTACGAGCAGTACTTC.

The chain couples TRBV15 to TRBJ1-1; D unclear. This CDR3 spans 14 amino acids. Germline V gene lookup returns CDR1 LNHNV and CDR2 YYDKDF (reference sequence). V was shortened by 0 bases and J by 1 base, with 6 bases between the two germline ends. CDR3 nucleotides: TGTGCCACCAGCAGAGAGTGGGAGAACACTGAAGCTTTCTTT. Translation gives CATSREWENTEAFF. The whole variable domain, filled in from reference TRBV15 and TRBJ1-1, reads DAMVIQNPRYQVTQFGKPVTLSCSQTLNHNVMYWYQQKSSQAPKLLFHYYDKDFNNEADTPDNFQSRRPNTSFCFLDIRSPGLGDTAMYLCATSREWENTEAFFGQGTRLTVV.

The rearrangement links TRBV7-2 to TRBJ2-6; 10 bases map to TRBD1. J gave up 2 bases and V 5 bases, and 6 bases lay outside the gene matches. The CDR3 runs 17 residues. The germline V gene has CDR1 SGHTA and CDR2 FQGNSA. Written as DNA, the CDR3 is TGTGCCAGCAGCCAGACAGGGGGCAATCCTGGGGCCAACGTCCTGACTTTC. Residues: CASSQTGGNPGANVLTF.